The text below deals with one TCR beta chain. What it binds is unknown. The sample is drawn from a study of cytomegalovirus exposure and HLA in healthy donors. Study results and limitations: Across all donors, roughly uniform sequencing depth was an assumption of the presence/absence analyses.

The PCR employed 60 Vbeta primers together with 13 Jbeta primers. The method was immunoSEQ multiplex PCR; TCRdb's version includes in-frame clones alone and lacks a portion of them. The sample has 120,000 or so clones, approximately 84% seen once. The germline V gene encodes CDR1 MNHNS and CDR2 SASEGT. This CDR3 has 12 residues. Trimming removed 0 bases from V and 5 bases from J, with 4 bases in between. V gene TRBV6-1 combines with J gene TRBJ2-5; D is ambiguous. This TCR was sampled from a man aged 18 to 30 in good health and CMV-seropositive. The sequencing sample was made of PBMCs. CDR3 bases: TGTGCCAGCAGTGAAGCGCAGGAGACCCAGTACTTC. It codes for CASSEAQETQYF.